Sequencing of this TCR beta chain was carried out in a study of shared clonotypes between healthy human individuals. Study outcomes and limitations: Four donors shared about 5% of their naive CD4 clonotypes.

The material for each subset, its genomic DNA, was split evenly across several immunoSEQ plates. Using immunoSEQ multiplex PCR, the repertoire was profiled, and TCRdb retains in-frame clones only, with some absent. The table shows roughly 2.2 million clones, with roughly 93% occurring only once. Germline V lookup: CDR1 SGHTA, CDR2 FQGTGA. The V gene lost 5 bases and the J gene lost 0 bases, with 16 bases spanning the gap. This CDR3 has 16 amino acids. This clone has a single count. What it binds is not known. The sample taken for sequencing was naive CD4+ T cells from PBMCs. Subset in this sample: CD45RA+ positively selected. The chain is built from TRBV7-3 and TRBJ1-1, with D perhaps matching TRBD1 (6 bases). The sequence was obtained from a young man in good health. Some clones in this sample may be carry-over from other donors' samples. Here the CDR3 reads CASSPLGGPLNTEAFF. The DNA for the CDR3 is TGTGCCAGCAGCCCGCTGGGGGGGCCCTTGAACACTGAAGCTTTCTTT.